The 30 T cell receptor beta chains given below trace back to one sample, sequenced in a study of CD8 T cells in cerebrospinal fluid in Alzheimer's disease. From its re-call of the 10x single-cell sequencing reads, TCRdb lists each CDR3 protein once, without DNA. This sample's table reports 1,200 to 1,500 distinct CDR3 sequences. Material for sequencing was cerebrospinal fluid. These receptors were obtained from a human donor with mild cognitive impairment.

This clonotype is hyperexpanded by frequency. The chain couples TRBV12-3 or TRBV12-4 to TRBJ2-2; without DNA, the TCRdb call of TRBD1 cannot be checked. CDR3 size: 13 residues. This CDR3 is CASRRQDTGELFF.

Measured by frequency, this clonotype is medium-sized. The V and J genes are TRBV28 and TRBJ1-2; the TCRdb D gene call, TRBD1, has no DNA to confirm it. CDR3 length equals 15 residues. CDR1 and CDR2 (germline): MDHEN, SYDVKM. CDR3 residues: CASTRPPGDLWGYTF.

Considering frequency, this clonotype is medium-sized. The V gene is TRBV7-9, the J gene TRBJ2-2; no DNA is available, so the TRBD1 call from TCRdb remains unchecked. This CDR3 has 16 residues. Germline V gene data show CDR1 as SEHNR and CDR2 as FQNEAQ (reference sequence). CDR3 residues: CASSFRTGRPTGELFF.

Measured by frequency, this clonotype is large. This chain links TRBV5-1 with TRBJ1-1. Germline values: CDR1 SGHRS, CDR2 YFSETQ. This CDR3 comprises 16 residues. The CDR3 loop reads CASSFGGLDMNTEAFF.

This clonotype is labeled large based on frequency. The V and J genes are TRBV6-6 and TRBJ2-5; absent DNA, TCRdb's TRBD1 call cannot be checked. The germline CDR1 and CDR2 sequences are MNHNY and SVGAGI (reference sequence). CDR3 length: 14 amino acids. The CDR3 reads CASSYAPDRGTQYF.

This clonotype is identified as large from frequency. CDR3: CASSLVQGSNQPQHF. This rearrangement joins TRBV7-2 to TRBJ1-5; TCRdb proposes TRBD1, but this gene call is untestable without DNA. CDR3 length equals 15 residues. Germline assignment: CDR1 SGHTA and CDR2 FQGNSA.

The gene calls are TRBV27 and TRBJ2-7. The germline V gene encodes CDR1 MNHEY and CDR2 SMNVEV (reference sequence). CDR3 length: 12 amino acids. CDR3 loop: CASSGDSYEQYF.

This clonotype is called medium-sized based on its frequency. The J gene is TRBJ1-2, the V gene TRBV12-5. This CDR3 has 13 amino acids. CDR1 is LGHNT and CDR2 is FRNRAP in the germline V gene. The CDR3 spells CASGLPIAGSHTF.

Measured by frequency, this clonotype is medium-sized. V is TRBV10-3 and J is TRBJ2-3. This CDR3 region has 12 residues. Germline CDR1 ENHRY, CDR2 SYGVKD. The chain's CDR3 is CAIRDNTDTQYF.

Measured by frequency, this clonotype is large. The V and J genes are TRBV12-3 or TRBV12-4 and TRBJ1-6; the D call of TRBD1 rests on TCRdb alone, since no DNA is present to check it. The CDR3 sequence is 12 residues long. CDR3 residues: CASRRTGSPLHF.

This chain links TRBV20-1 with TRBJ2-4; with no DNA, the TCRdb D assignment of TRBD1 cannot be verified. CDR1 and CDR2 (germline): DFQATT, SNEGSKA (reference sequence). The length of the CDR3 is 11 residues. CDR3 amino acids: CSARTGGIQYF.

By frequency, this clonotype registers medium-sized (0.01 to 0.1%). The rearrangement joins TRBV20-1 to TRBJ1-1; lacking DNA, the TRBD1 call made by TCRdb goes unchecked. Germline CDR1 is DFQATT and CDR2 is SNEGSKA (reference sequence). The CDR3 totals 13 residues. CDR3 sequence: CSGWRRGNTEAFF.

This clonotype shows up as medium-sized (0.01 to 0.1%) by frequency. This sequence joins TRBV20-1 and TRBJ1-2. This CDR3 has 13 amino acids. Germline loops: CDR1 DFQATT, CDR2 SNEGSKA (reference sequence). This CDR3 reads CSAREVQRYGYTF.

This clonotype is medium-sized by frequency. The genes are TRBV24-1 and TRBJ1-2; as DNA is missing, the TRBD1 call by TCRdb cannot be tested. CDR1 KGHDR and CDR2 SFDVKD come from the germline V gene. The CDR3 consists of 15 residues. The CDR3: CATSGGTVTNYGYTF.

This clonotype is medium-sized (0.01 to 0.1%) by frequency. J is TRBJ1-6 and V is TRBV27; TCRdb's D call of TRBD1 is untestable without DNA. From germline, CDR1 is MNHEY and CDR2 SMNVEV (reference sequence). The CDR3 loop spans 14 amino acids. This CDR3 reads CASRAGTANSPLHF.

According to its frequency, this clonotype is medium-sized. The V call is TRBV5-3, the J call TRBJ2-1; the D call from TCRdb, TRBD1, cannot be confirmed without DNA. TRBV5-3 is designated an ORF whose function remains uncertain. The CDR3 contains 13 residues. The CDR3 sequence: CARNIGGVGEQFF.

Frequency places this clonotype as medium-sized (0.01 to 0.1%). The chain employs TRBV11-1 and TRBJ2-7. CDR1 is SGHAT and CDR2 is FQDESV in the germline V gene (reference sequence). There are 13 residues in the CDR3. The CDR3 protein is CASSFGTTYEQYF.

This clonotype registers medium-sized (0.01 to 0.1%) by frequency. J is TRBJ2-3 and V is TRBV5-4; TCRdb selects TRBD2, and the lack of DNA leaves this call unchecked. The CDR3 covers 16 residues. Germline CDR1 and CDR2: SGHNT and YYREEE (reference sequence). The CDR3: CASSAFSGGAADTQYF.

The chain has TRBV6-2 or TRBV6-3 and TRBJ1-2; TCRdb's assignment of TRBD1 cannot be checked, as there is no DNA. The CDR3 length is 14 residues. Germline V gene lookup returns CDR1 MNHEY and CDR2 SVGEGT. The CDR3: CASRSTGGSYGYTF.

The rearrangement joins TRBV6-1 to TRBJ2-1; as DNA is missing, the TRBD2 call by TCRdb cannot be tested. Germline V CDR1 and CDR2: MNHNS, SASEGT. The CDR3 is made up of 15 amino acids. The CDR3 region is CASSGGTSAYNEQFF.

According to its frequency, this clonotype is medium-sized. This chain uses TRBV20-1 with TRBJ2-1; the D gene TCRdb calls, TRBD1, cannot be checked with no DNA. CDR3 length equals 16 residues. The germline CDR1 and CDR2 sequences are DFQATT and SNEGSKA (reference sequence). CDR3 sequence: CSARDVGGGRYNEQFF.

This clonotype is identified as large from frequency. The J gene is TRBJ2-2, the V gene TRBV12-3 or TRBV12-4. The CDR3 is made up of 12 amino acids. The CDR3 here is CASSSSPRELFF.

Considering frequency, this clonotype is medium-sized. The chain joins TRBV5-6 to TRBJ2-3; as DNA is missing, the TRBD1 call by TCRdb cannot be tested. Germline loops: CDR1 SGHDT, CDR2 YYEEEE. There are 14 residues in the CDR3. CDR3 sequence: CASRGQGRTDTQYF.

By frequency, this clonotype registers medium-sized. V is TRBV9 and J is TRBJ2-3; the D call of TRBD2 rests on TCRdb alone, since no DNA is present to check it. CDR1 is SGDLS and CDR2 is YYNGEE in the germline V gene. This CDR3 comprises 17 residues. CDR3 loop: CASSVEKLAVPTDTQYF.

Frequency places this clonotype as medium-sized. The chain couples TRBV7-8 to TRBJ2-4; with no DNA, the TCRdb D assignment of TRBD2 cannot be verified. Germline CDR1 reads SGHVS; CDR2 reads FQNEAQ. The CDR3 sequence is 16 residues long. CDR3 in amino acids: CASSSKSGLEWNIQYF. Drawing the rest from reference TRBV7-8 and TRBJ2-4, the complete variable domain is GAGVSQSPRYKVAKRGQDVALRCDPISGHVSLFWYQQALGQGPEFLTYFQNEAQLDKSGLPSDRFFAERPEGSVSTLKIQRTQQEDSAVYLCASSSKSGLEWNIQYFGAGTRLSVL.

This clonotype shows up as medium-sized (0.01 to 0.1%) by frequency. The genes are TRBV14 and TRBJ1-1. Looked up from germline, CDR1 is SGHDN and CDR2 is FVKESK. The CDR3 length is 15 residues. The CDR3 reads CASSQDPAGRTEAFF.

By frequency, this clonotype registers large. This chain links TRBV3-1 with TRBJ2-1; TCRdb returns TRBD2, unconfirmable since there is no DNA. Germline lookup yields CDR1 LGHDT and CDR2 YNNKEL (reference sequence). The CDR3 totals 16 residues. CDR3 region: CASSQGAPSSYNEQFF.

This clonotype counts as medium-sized by frequency. J is TRBJ1-1 and V is TRBV4-2. Germline V gives CDR1 LGHNA, CDR2 YNFKEQ. CDR3 length: 14 residues. CDR3 sequence: CASSQAGGRDEAFF.

This clonotype shows up as medium-sized (0.01 to 0.1%) by frequency. J is TRBJ2-3 and V is TRBV6-1; checking the TCRdb D call of TRBD2 is not possible without DNA. CDR1 MNHNS and CDR2 SASEGT come from the germline V gene. The CDR3 runs 15 residues. This chain's CDR3 is CASSEVGRDRDTQYF.

According to its frequency, this clonotype is large. V and J are TRBV12-3 or TRBV12-4 and TRBJ2-2; the TRBD1 assignment by TCRdb is unverifiable without DNA. The CDR3 is made up of 17 amino acids. CDR3 in amino acids: CASSLLRTQGKGGELFF.